These 20 T cell receptor beta chains were sequenced from one sample in a study of regulatory T cells in long-lasting Graves disease. CDR3-region Arm-PCR and iRepertoire HTBI primers produced the TCR beta libraries. In TCRdb, the multiplex PCR reads were re-called with MiXCR into one record per CDR3 protein. Of roughly 520,000 distinct CDR3 sequences listed, around 12% were seen once; the top ten hold roughly 9.3%. Regarding time point: newly diagnosed GD, antithyroid drugs for less than 3 months. PBMC RNA served as the TCR library source. These same data were also listed under a study on T cells in Graves' hyperthyroidism and ophthalmopathy.

The material sequenced was peripheral blood mononuclear cells (PBMCs), taken at new diagnosis, from a patient treated with antithyroid drugs. These receptors came from a woman in her twenties or thirties with Graves disease.

This clonotype was counted at least ten times. The CDR3 carries no conserved terminal phenylalanine or tryptophan, so it likely arises from a read error. The J gene is TRBJ2-3, the V gene TRBV29-1; D possibly corresponds to TRBD2 (6 bases). The CDR3 contains 11 residues. Per the germline V gene, CDR1 is SQVTM and CDR2 is ANQGSEA. Trimming left V 6 bases short and J 8 bases short, with 12 bases between. This CDR3 reads CSVGGVGTQYI. The CDR3 nucleotides read TGCAGCGTGGGAGGAGTGGGTACGCAGTATATT.

The V gene is TRBV29-1, the J gene TRBJ1-1; D uncertain. The CDR3 sequence is 12 residues long. Trimming took off 3 bases at V and 0 bases at J, with 5 bases between the two ends. The germline gives CDR1 SQVTM, CDR2 ANQGSEA. The DNA for the CDR3 is TGCAGCGTTGATTGGCTGAACACTGAAGCTTTCTTT. Translated, it gives CSVDWLNTEAFF. Variable domain in full (rest from reference TRBV29-1 and TRBJ1-1): SAVISQKPSRDICQRGTSLTIQCQVDSQVTMMFWYRQQPGQSLTLIATANQGSEATYESGFVIDKFPISRPNLTFSTLTVSNMSPEDSSIYLCSVDWLNTEAFFGQGTRLTVV.

This clonotype was counted many times. The J gene is TRBJ1-1, the V gene TRBV28; no reliable D call. Germline CDR1 and CDR2: MDHEN and SYDVKM. V was pared by 7 bases and J by 7 bases, with 16 bases between. This CDR3 is 13 amino acids long. In DNA form, the CDR3 reads TGTGCCAGCAACACCGGAGGGAGGTTTGAAGCTTTCTTT. This gives the protein CASNTGGRFEAFF.

With regard to this clonotype: A far larger clone is one nucleotide away, so this likely arose from a read error. V usage is TRBV11-2 and J usage is TRBJ2-1; 9 bases line up with TRBD1. The CDR3 contains 15 residues. V shed 5 bases and J 10 bases; nucleotides not matched to a gene: 12. Germline-derived CDR1 and CDR2 are SGHAT and FQNNGV. CDR3 nucleotide sequence: TGTGCCAGCAGCATAACCGGGACAGGGTCGTACGAGCAGTTCTTC. It specifies CASSITGTGSYEQFF.

This clonotype was counted between two and nine times. The chain combines TRBV7-2 with TRBJ2-3; D call uncertain. Germline assignment: CDR1 SGHTA and CDR2 FQGNSA. The germline V and J ends were trimmed by 5 bases and 0 bases, with 9 bases remaining between them. The CDR3 is 14 amino acids. For the CDR3, the DNA is TGTGCCAGCAGCCTAAAATATAGCACAGATACGCAGTATTTT. The encoded protein is CASSLKYSTDTQYF.

This clonotype was observed at least ten times. The chain carries TRBV12-3 or TRBV12-4 and TRBJ1-1; 9 positions agree with TRBD1. CDR3 length equals 16 residues. V lost 6 bases and J lost 0; bases outside the gene matches: 8. The CDR3 nucleotides read TGTGCCAGCAGGCCCAACAGGGGGCCTATGAACACTGAAGCTTTCTTT. Protein product: CASRPNRGPMNTEAFF.

At least ten counts were recorded for this clonotype. The chain uses TRBV28 and TRBJ2-7, with 9 bases matching TRBD1. CDR3 size: 15 residues. V shed 5 bases and J 4 bases; nucleotides not matched to a gene: 9. Germline V gene sequence: CDR1 MDHEN, CDR2 SYDVKM. CDR3 sequence (DNA): TGTGCCAGCAGTCGCACCGGGACAGGGTCTTACGAGCAGTACTTC. The encoded protein is CASSRTGTGSYEQYF.

This clonotype was observed many times. This sequence joins TRBV15 and TRBJ1-2; D is undetermined. The CDR3 is 15 residues long. Trimming removed 0 bases from V and 1 base from J, with 9 bases in between. Germline values: CDR1 LNHNV, CDR2 YYDKDF (reference sequence). CDR3 in amino acids: CATSRDLRRNYGYTF. CDR3 bases: TGTGCCACCAGCAGAGATCTAAGACGTAACTATGGCTACACCTTC. Complete variable domain (other parts from reference TRBV15 and TRBJ1-2): DAMVIQNPRYQVTQFGKPVTLSCSQTLNHNVMYWYQQKSSQAPKLLFHYYDKDFNNEADTPDNFQSRRPNTSFCFLDIRSPGLGDTAMYLCATSRDLRRNYGYTFGSGTRLTVV.

This clonotype was counted ten times or more. The J gene is TRBJ1-2, the V gene TRBV11-1; D gene uncertain. The CDR3 spans 12 residues. Germline V CDR1 and CDR2: SGHAT, FQDESV (reference sequence). V was pared by 5 bases and J by 4 bases, with 8 bases between. CDR3 sequence reads: CASSQTGYGYTF. In DNA form, the CDR3 reads TGTGCCAGCAGCCAGACTGGCTATGGCTACACCTTC.

This clonotype was picked up many times. This chain connects TRBV24-1 to TRBJ2-5; 10 bases agree with TRBD1. From germline, CDR1 is KGHDR and CDR2 SFDVKD. The length of the CDR3 is 15 residues. V shed 1 base and J 5 bases; nucleotides not matched to a gene: 3. CDR3 protein: CATSDFGQGGETQYF. The CDR3 DNA reads TGTGCCACCAGTGATTTCGGACAGGGGGGGGAGACCCAGTACTTC.

In this sample, this clonotype turned up a few times. The V call is TRBV7-9, the J call TRBJ2-4; D uncertain. Between the trimmed V and J ends, which lost 5 bases and 0 bases, there was a span of 5 bases. This CDR3 comprises 13 residues. The germline V gene has CDR1 SEHNR and CDR2 FQNEAQ (reference sequence). The CDR3 loop reads CASSNLAKNIQYF. CDR3 bases: TGTGCCAGCAGCAATCTAGCCAAAAACATTCAGTACTTC.

The chain combines TRBV13 with TRBJ2-7; 8 bases fit TRBD1. The CDR3 extends over 15 amino acids. Germline V gene lookup returns CDR1 PRHDT and CDR2 FYEKMQ (reference sequence). Trimming cost V 3 bases and J 3 bases; bases outside gene matches: 7. The CDR3 here is CASSLNDRGVYEQYF. DNA for the CDR3: TGTGCCAGCAGCTTGAATGACAGGGGAGTCTACGAGCAGTACTTC.

This clonotype was picked up many times. V and J are TRBV30 and TRBJ2-5, with D possibly TRBD2 on 6 matching bases. The V end was cut by 5 bases, the J end by 2 bases, with 6 bases between. The germline V gene encodes CDR1 GTSNPN and CDR2 SVGIG (reference sequence). This CDR3 is built from 11 residues. Here the CDR3 reads CAWGLQETQYF. The CDR3 nucleotides are TGTGCCTGGGGACTACAAGAGACCCAGTACTTC.

J is TRBJ2-1 and V is TRBV19; 7 bases match TRBD1. J lost 6 bases, V lost 3 bases, and 8 bases had no gene match. The length of the CDR3 is 15 residues. CDR1 is LNHDA, CDR2 SQIVND, per germline (reference sequence). CDR3 nucleotide sequence: TGTGCCAGTAGTATGTGGGCAGGGGGAAGCAATGAGCAGTTCTTC. It yields the protein CASSMWAGGSNEQFF. Variable domain in full (rest from reference TRBV19 and TRBJ2-1): DGGITQSPKYLFRKEGQNVTLSCEQNLNHDAMYWYRQDPGQGLRLIYYSQIVNDFQKGDIAEGYSVSREKKESFPLTVTSAQKNPTAFYLCASSMWAGGSNEQFFGPGTRLTVL.

This clonotype was found many times. The chain joins TRBV20-1 to TRBJ2-5, with 14 bases aligning to TRBD2. V dropped 6 bases and J dropped 5; count of bases not matched to a gene: 20. This CDR3 is built from 19 residues. Per the germline V gene, CDR1 is DFQATT and CDR2 is SNEGSKA (reference sequence). CDR3 in amino acids: CSAEDGLAGGRIREETQYF. DNA of the CDR3: TGCAGTGCCGAGGACGGACTAGCGGGAGGACGAATACGCGAGGAGACCCAGTACTTC.

This clonotype was observed many times. V is TRBV2 and J is TRBJ2-7; TRBD1 is a possible D gene (6 bases). CDR3 length: 15 amino acids. The germline V and J ends were trimmed by 6 bases and 0 bases, with 15 bases remaining between them. Looked up from germline, CDR1 is SNHLY and CDR2 is FYNNEI. The CDR3 loop is CASSVWVDSSYEQYF. The CDR3 region has the DNA TGTGCCAGCAGCGTCTGGGTGGACAGCTCCTACGAGCAGTACTTC.

This clonotype came up many times. This chain joins TRBV19 and TRBJ2-7, with no clear D. CDR1 and CDR2 from the germline V gene are LNHDA and SQIVND (reference sequence). V was pared by 3 bases and J by 3 bases, with 9 bases between. CDR3 size: 13 residues. This chain's CDR3 is CASSIEAYYEQYF. The CDR3 bases are TGTGCCAGTAGTATCGAGGCTTACTACGAGCAGTACTTC.

This chain uses TRBV3-1 with TRBJ2-1; TRBD2 aligns across 11 bases. Germline V gene sequence: CDR1 LGHDT, CDR2 YNNKEL (reference sequence). The CDR3 spans 16 residues. Unmatched junction bases numbered 6, after V lost 4 bases and J lost 4 bases. This CDR3 is CASSPQTSGVYNEQFF. CDR3 sequence (DNA): TGTGCCAGCAGCCCCCAGACTAGCGGGGTGTACAATGAGCAGTTCTTC.

This clonotype was detected many times. The genes are TRBV24-1 and TRBJ2-3; D is unresolved. This CDR3 has 15 amino acids. Germline CDR1 reads KGHDR; CDR2 reads SFDVKD. V lost 2 bases and J 3 bases, leaving 11 bases between the germline ends. The CDR3, as DNA: TGTGCCACCAGTGATTCCACCAGAAGAACAGATACGCAGTATTTT. Amino acids: CATSDSTRRTDTQYF.

In its sample, this clonotype was seen many times. The chain is built from TRBV7-2 and TRBJ2-1; D might be TRBD1 (6 bases). CDR1 is SGHTA, CDR2 FQGNSA, per germline. Trimming stripped 7 bases from V and 9 bases from J, with 13 bases between. This CDR3 contains 12 residues. DNA for the CDR3: TGTGCCAGCACGTCAGGGGCTGGTGAGCAGTTCTTC. This sequence encodes CASTSGAGEQFF.